This TCR beta chain was identified during a study of blood T cell repertoires in COVID-19. Study background: There were acute and convalescent COVID-19 samples, and they came from the United States, Italy and Spain. Sample material is recorded as cDNA or gDNA derived from T cells, B-cell-depleted T cells, or PBMCs.

Trimming pared 10 bases from V and 0 bases from J, leaving 13 bases between. Germline CDR1 reads ENHRY; CDR2 reads SYGVKD. The CDR3 length is 13 residues. As originally analysed: Reference gene primer amplification gave estimated nucleated cell counts. Data came from immunoSEQ multiplex PCR; TCRdb stores just in-frame clones and leaves some out. That table is the source of V, J and clone size, and D and trimming were worked out from the DNA. Counted here are some 97,000 clones, about 90% occurring once; the ten biggest clones make up approximately 5.3%. The V call is TRBV10-3, the J call TRBJ2-7; no clear D gene. The clonotype originates from a human donor in a cohort sampled during active COVID-19. The sample taken for sequencing was peripheral blood. The CDR3 DNA sequence: TGTGCCAGCCAGACACAGAGCTCCTACGAGCAGTACTTC. The encoded protein is CASQTQSSYEQYF.